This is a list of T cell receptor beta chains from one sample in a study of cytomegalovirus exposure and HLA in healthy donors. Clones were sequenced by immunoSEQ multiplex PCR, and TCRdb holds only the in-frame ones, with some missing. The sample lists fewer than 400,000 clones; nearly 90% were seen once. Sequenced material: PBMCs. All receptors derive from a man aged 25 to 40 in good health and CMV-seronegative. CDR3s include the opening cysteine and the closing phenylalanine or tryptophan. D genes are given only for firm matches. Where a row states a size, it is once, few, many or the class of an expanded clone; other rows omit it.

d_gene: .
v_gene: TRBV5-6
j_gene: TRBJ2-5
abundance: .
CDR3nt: TGTGCCAGCAGCTTCTACTCCAAGTGGGAGACCCAGTACTTC
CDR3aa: CASSFYSKWETQYF

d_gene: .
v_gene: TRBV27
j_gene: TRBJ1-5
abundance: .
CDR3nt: TGTGCCAGCAGTTTAGAGGGTAGCAATCAGCCCCAGCATTTT
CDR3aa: CASSLEGSNQPQHF

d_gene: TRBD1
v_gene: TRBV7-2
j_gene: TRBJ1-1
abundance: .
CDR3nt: TGTGCCAGCAGCCACGCGGGACAGGGCGGCACTGAAGCTTTCTTT
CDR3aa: CASSHAGQGGTEAFF

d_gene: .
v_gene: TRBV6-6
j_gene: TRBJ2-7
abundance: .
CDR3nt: TGTGCCAGCAGACCACAGGGAATGGGCTACGAGCAGTACTTC
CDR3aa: CASRPQGMGYEQYF

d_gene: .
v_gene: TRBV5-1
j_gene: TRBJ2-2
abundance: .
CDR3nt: TGCGCCAGCAGCTCACGGACTACGAACACCGGGGAGCTGTTTTTT
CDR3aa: CASSSRTTNTGELFF

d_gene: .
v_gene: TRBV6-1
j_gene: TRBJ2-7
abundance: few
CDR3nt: TGTGCCAGCCAGGCTGGGAACAGGGAGCACGAGCAGTACTTC
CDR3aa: CASQAGNREHEQYF

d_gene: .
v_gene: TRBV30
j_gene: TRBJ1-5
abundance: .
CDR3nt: TGTGCCTGGAGCTCCGGAGGGCCCCAGCATTTT
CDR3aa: CAWSSGGPQHF

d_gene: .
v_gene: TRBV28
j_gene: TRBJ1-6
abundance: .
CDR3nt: TGTGCCAGCAGTTCACAGGGTGTGAGATCACCCCTCCACTTT
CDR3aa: CASSSQGVRSPLHF

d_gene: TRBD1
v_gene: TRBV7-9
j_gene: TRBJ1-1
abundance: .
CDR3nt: TGTGCCAGCAGCCCCCGACAGGGGCCGAACACTGAAGCTTTCTTT
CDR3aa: CASSPRQGPNTEAFF

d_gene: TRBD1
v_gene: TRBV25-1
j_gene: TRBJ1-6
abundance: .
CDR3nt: TGTGCCAGCAGTGAATATAAGGGGGCGAATTCACCCCTCCACTTT
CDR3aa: CASSEYKGANSPLHF

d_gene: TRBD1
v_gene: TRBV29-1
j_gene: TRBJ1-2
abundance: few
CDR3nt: TGCAGCGTGATGGGACAGGGAGGTGGCTACACCTTC
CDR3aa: CSVMGQGGGYTF

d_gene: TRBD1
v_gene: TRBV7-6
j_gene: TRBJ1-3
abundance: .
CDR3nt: TGTGCCAGCAGCCCGACCTGGCAGGGGGCCATTGGAAACACCATATATTTT
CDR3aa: CASSPTWQGAIGNTIYF

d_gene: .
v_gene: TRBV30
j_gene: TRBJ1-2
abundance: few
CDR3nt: TGTGCCTGGAGTGTAGACGGGGGCTACACCTTC
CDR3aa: CAWSVDGGYTF

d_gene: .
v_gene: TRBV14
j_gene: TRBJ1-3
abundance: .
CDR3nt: TGTGCCAGCAGCCTCCTGACAGGCTCTGGAAACACCATATATTTT
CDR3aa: CASSLLTGSGNTIYF

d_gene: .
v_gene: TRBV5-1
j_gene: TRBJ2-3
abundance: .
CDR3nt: TGCGCCACCGCCCTCACTCCCTCCAGCACAGATACGCAGTATTTT
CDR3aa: CATALTPSSTDTQYF

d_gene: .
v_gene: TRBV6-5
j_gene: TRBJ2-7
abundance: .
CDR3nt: TGTGCCAGCAGTTACTCAGGGCGGGGTTACTCCTACGAGCAGTACTTC
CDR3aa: CASSYSGRGYSYEQYF

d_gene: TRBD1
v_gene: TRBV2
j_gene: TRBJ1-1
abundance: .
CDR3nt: TGTGCCAGCAGTCCGACAGGGGGAGGACTAGAAGCTTTCTTT
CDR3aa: CASSPTGGGLEAFF

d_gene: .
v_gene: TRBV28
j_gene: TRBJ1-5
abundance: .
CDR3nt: TGTGCCAGCAGTTCAGGGGAAAGCAATCAGCCCCAGCATTTT
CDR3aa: CASSSGESNQPQHF

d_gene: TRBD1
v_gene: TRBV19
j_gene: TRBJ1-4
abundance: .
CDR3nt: TGTGCCAGTAGTATATCCTTTGCAGGGGGTGCTGAAAAACTGTTTTTT
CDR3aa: CASSISFAGGAEKLFF

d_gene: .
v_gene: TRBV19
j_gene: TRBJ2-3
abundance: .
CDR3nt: TGTGCCAGTAGTATGGGGCCTAGTGCGCAGTATTTT
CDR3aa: CASSMGPSAQYF

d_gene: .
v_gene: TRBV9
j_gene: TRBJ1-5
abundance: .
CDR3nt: TGTGCCAGCAGCCCCAACTCCGGAGGGGATCAGCCCCAGCATTTT
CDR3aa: CASSPNSGGDQPQHF

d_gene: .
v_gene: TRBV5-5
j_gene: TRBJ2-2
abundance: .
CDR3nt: TGTGCCAGCAGCTCTCCTAGAGCGAACACCGGGGAGCTGTTTTTT
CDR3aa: CASSSPRANTGELFF

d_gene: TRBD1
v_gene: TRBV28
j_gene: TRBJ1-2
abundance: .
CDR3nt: TGTGCCAGCAGTTCCCGATACAGGGGTGGGGCTAACTATGGCTACACCTTC
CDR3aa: CASSSRYRGGANYGYTF